What follows are 10 T cell receptor beta chains derived from one specimen sequenced in a study of T cell changes during pregnancy in multiple sclerosis. Here immunoSEQ multiplex PCR was the method, and the copy in TCRdb shows in-frame clones only, minus some. Seen here are about 100,000 clones, about 92% observed once, and the top ten hold 1.5% to 2.5%. The sample consisted of peripheral blood, taken after pregnancy. These receptors originate from a female donor with multiple sclerosis, enrolled in a pregnancy study.

The gene calls are TRBV6-5 and TRBJ2-3; 9 nucleotides line up with TRBD2. The V segment lost 2 bases and the J segment 8 bases; nucleotides outside the gene matches: 8. The CDR3 runs 15 residues. CDR1 and CDR2 from the germline V gene are MNHEY and SVGAGI. The CDR3 bases are TGTGCCAGCAGTTACAGTAGCGGGAGCCGGGGTACGCAGTATTTT. It specifies CASSYSSGSRGTQYF.

This chain uses TRBV10-3 with TRBJ2-1; D is unclear. Germline V gene sequence: CDR1 ENHRY, CDR2 SYGVKD. Trimming took off 0 bases at V and 3 bases at J, with 9 bases between the two ends. The CDR3 runs to 15 residues. CDR3 loop: CAISESMPSYNEQFF. The CDR3 DNA follows: TGTGCCATCAGTGAGTCGATGCCCAGCTACAATGAGCAGTTCTTC.

This chain connects TRBV11-1 to TRBJ1-1; D remains unclear. Trimming cost V 8 bases and J 0 bases, with 13 bases left between them. CDR1 and CDR2 from the germline V gene are SGHAT and FQDESV (reference sequence). The CDR3 covers 14 residues. CDR3 nucleotides: TGTGCCAGCTCCCCCGCAGGTTTGAACACTGAAGCTTTCTTT. Encoded protein: CASSPAGLNTEAFF. The variable domain in full, completed from reference TRBV11-1 and TRBJ1-1, reads EAEVAQSPRYKITEKSQAVAFWCDPISGHATLYWYRQILGQGPELLVQFQDESVVDDSQLPKDRFSAERLKGVDSTLKIQPAELGDSAMYLCASSPAGLNTEAFFGQGTRLTVV.

The chain combines TRBV4-3 with TRBJ2-7; no definite D call. This CDR3 has 13 residues. Germline CDR1 LGHNA, CDR2 YSLEER. The V gene lost 1 base and the J gene lost 4 bases, with 8 bases spanning the gap. The CDR3 here is CASSQALQYEQYF. The CDR3 nucleotides are TGCGCCAGCAGCCAAGCCCTGCAGTACGAGCAGTACTTC.

The chain employs TRBV19 and TRBJ2-2; 8 bases align to TRBD1. Germline loops: CDR1 LNHDA, CDR2 SQIVND (reference sequence). The CDR3 is 13 residues long. V dropped 9 bases and J dropped 3; count of bases not matched to a gene: 3. Here the CDR3 reads CASQTGDTGELFF. The CDR3 DNA reads TGTGCCAGCCAGACAGGGGACACCGGGGAGCTGTTTTTT.

This sequence joins TRBV10-3 and TRBJ2-1; perhaps TRBD1 as D (5 bases). Germline-derived CDR1 and CDR2 are ENHRY and SYGVKD. The V end lost 2 bases, the J end lost 8 bases, and 16 bases lay between the germline ends. The CDR3 runs 15 residues. CDR3 region: CAISEVVRQGDEQFF. In DNA form, the CDR3 reads TGTGCCATCAGTGAGGTCGTTCGGCAGGGCGATGAGCAGTTCTTC.

This clone has more than one count but fewer than ten. This chain uses TRBV18 with TRBJ1-1; possibly TRBD1 for D (6 bases). This CDR3 is 15 amino acids long. Germline loops: CDR1 KGHSH, CDR2 LQKENI. The germline V and J ends were trimmed by 6 bases and 4 bases, with 18 bases remaining between them. The CDR3 loop is CASSVRGGRGTEAFF. DNA for the CDR3: TGTGCCAGCTCCGTGAGGGGGGGCCGGGGCACTGAAGCTTTCTTT.

The chain uses TRBV5-1 and TRBJ1-2; 7 bases agree with TRBD1. In germline, CDR1 is SGHRS, CDR2 YFSETQ. The J segment lost 7 bases and the V segment lost 4 bases, leaving 10 bases of the junction unmatched. The CDR3 extends over 14 amino acids. In DNA, the CDR3 is TGCGCCAGCAGCCTTGACACCCACAGGGGTGGCTACACCTTC. Amino acids: CASSLDTHRGGYTF.

The chain joins TRBV4-2 to TRBJ2-7; perhaps TRBD2 as D (5 bases). V lost 1 base and J lost 6, with 16 bases in between. This CDR3 is built from 15 residues. Germline V gene data show CDR1 as LGHNA and CDR2 as YNFKEQ. CDR3 region: CASSQGVLAISEQYF. CDR3 DNA sequence: TGTGCCAGCAGCCAAGGGGTGCTAGCAATTAGCGAGCAGTACTTC.

The CDR3 region is CATSRYGQGLGTDTQYF. CDR3 bases: TGTGCCACCAGCAGGTATGGGCAGGGTCTCGGCACAGATACGCAGTATTTT. The chain recombines TRBV15 with TRBJ2-3; a weak D match, TRBD1 (5 bases). This CDR3 contains 17 residues. Germline CDR1 is LNHNV and CDR2 is YYDKDF (reference sequence). V was trimmed by 3 bases and J by 1 base, leaving 17 bases between them.